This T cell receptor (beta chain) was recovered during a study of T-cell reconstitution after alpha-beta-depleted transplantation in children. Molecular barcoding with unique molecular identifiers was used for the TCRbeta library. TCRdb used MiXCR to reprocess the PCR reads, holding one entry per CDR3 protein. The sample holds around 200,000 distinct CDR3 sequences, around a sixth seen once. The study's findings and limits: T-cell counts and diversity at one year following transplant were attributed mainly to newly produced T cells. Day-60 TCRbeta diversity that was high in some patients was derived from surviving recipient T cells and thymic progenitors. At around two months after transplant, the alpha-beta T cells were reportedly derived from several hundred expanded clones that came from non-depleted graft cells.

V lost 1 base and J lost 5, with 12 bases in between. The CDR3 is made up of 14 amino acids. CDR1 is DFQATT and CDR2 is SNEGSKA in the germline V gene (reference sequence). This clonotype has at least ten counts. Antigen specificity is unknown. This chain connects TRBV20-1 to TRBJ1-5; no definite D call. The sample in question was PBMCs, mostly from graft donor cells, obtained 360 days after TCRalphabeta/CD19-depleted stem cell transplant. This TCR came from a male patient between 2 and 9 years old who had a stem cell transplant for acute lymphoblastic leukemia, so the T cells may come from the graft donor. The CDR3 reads CSARAVAEDQPQHF. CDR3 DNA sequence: TGCAGTGCTAGAGCAGTCGCAGAGGATCAGCCCCAGCATTTT.